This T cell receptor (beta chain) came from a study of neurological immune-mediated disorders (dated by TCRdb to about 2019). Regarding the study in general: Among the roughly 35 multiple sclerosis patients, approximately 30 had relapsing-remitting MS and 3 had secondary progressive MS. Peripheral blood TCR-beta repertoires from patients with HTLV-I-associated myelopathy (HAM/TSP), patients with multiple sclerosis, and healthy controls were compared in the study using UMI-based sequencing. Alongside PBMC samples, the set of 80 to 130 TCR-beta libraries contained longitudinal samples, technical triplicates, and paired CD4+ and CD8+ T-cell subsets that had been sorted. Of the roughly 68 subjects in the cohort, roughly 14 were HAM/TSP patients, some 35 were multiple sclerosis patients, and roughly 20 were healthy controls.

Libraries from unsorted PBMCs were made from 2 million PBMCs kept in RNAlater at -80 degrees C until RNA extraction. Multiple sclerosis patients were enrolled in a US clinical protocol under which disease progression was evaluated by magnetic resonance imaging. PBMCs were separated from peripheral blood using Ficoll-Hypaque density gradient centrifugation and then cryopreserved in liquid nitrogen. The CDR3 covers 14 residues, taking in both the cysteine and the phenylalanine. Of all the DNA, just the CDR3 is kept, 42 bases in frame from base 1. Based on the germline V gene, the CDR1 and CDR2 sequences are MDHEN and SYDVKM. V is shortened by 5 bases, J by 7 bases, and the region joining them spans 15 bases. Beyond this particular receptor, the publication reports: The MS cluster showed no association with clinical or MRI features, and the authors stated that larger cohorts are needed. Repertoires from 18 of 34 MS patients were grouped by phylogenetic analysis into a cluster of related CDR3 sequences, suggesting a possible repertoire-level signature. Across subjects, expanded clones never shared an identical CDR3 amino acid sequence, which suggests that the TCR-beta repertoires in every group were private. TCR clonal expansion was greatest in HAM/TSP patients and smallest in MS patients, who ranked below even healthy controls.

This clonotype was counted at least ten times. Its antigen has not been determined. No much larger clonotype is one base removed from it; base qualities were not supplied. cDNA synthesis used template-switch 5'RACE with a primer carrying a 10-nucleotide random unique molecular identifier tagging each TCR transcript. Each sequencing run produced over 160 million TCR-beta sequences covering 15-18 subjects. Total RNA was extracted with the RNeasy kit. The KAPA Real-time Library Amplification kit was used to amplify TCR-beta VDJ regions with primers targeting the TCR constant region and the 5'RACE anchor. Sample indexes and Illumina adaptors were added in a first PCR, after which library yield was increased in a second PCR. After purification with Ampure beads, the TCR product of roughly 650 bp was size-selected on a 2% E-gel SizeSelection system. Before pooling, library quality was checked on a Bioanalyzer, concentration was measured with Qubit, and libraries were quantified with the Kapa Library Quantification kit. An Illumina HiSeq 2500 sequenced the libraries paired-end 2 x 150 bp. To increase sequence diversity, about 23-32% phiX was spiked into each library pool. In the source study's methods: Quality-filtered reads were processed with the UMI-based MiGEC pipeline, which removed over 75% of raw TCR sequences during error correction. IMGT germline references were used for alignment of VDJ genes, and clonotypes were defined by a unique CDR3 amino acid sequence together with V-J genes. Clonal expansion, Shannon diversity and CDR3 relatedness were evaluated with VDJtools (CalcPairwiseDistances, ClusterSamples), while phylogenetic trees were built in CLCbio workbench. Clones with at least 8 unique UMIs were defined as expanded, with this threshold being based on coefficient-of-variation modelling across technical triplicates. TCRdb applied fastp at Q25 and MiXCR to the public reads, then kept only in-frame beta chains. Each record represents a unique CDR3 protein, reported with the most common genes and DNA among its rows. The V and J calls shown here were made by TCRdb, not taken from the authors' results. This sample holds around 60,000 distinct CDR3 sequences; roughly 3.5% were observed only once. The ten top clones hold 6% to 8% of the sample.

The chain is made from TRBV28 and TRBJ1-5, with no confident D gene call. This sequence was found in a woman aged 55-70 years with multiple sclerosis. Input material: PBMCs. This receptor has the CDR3 CASSLPRRAQPQHF. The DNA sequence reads TGTGCCAGCAGTCTTCCACGGCGGGCCCAGCCCCAGCATTTT. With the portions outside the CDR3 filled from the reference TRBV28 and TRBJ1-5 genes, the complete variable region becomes DVKVTQSSRYLVKRTGEKVFLECVQDMDHENMFWYRQDPGLGLRLIYFSYDVKMKEKGDIPEGYSVSREKKERFSLILESASTNQTSMYLCASSLPRRAQPQHFGDGTRLSIL.